This T cell receptor (beta chain) was sequenced for a study of CD8 T cell repertoires and HIV-1 epitope variants. Study-level background: Equal numbers of autologous T cell-negative cells presented antigen to enriched T cells. The baseline condition was 1M T cells left uncultured.

Study conclusions and caveats: No clonotypes responded to the TAALDMSHF plasma variant; four to six recognized KF9, one HW9.

With V trimmed by 2 bases and J by 0 bases, 0 bases remained unmatched. The CDR3 totals 16 residues. Per germline, CDR1 MNHEY and CDR2 SVGAGI. Sequenced by immunoSEQ multiplex PCR; TCRdb stores in-frame clones only, minus some. The table records several thousand clones, approximately 70% of them present only once. Worth noting for this clone: Antigen specificity is unknown.

The chain carries TRBV6-5 and TRBJ2-6, with 8 bases lining up with TRBD1. The TCR was taken from a male donor with HIV. Material for sequencing was cultured CD8+ T cells derived from PBMCs. Here the CDR3 reads CASSYTGGSGANVLTF. CDR3 DNA: TGTGCCAGCAGTTACACAGGGGGCTCTGGGGCCAACGTCCTGACTTTC.